This T cell receptor (beta chain) was found in a study of CD8 T cells in Susac syndrome. In contrast to the negatively isolated CD8+ and CD4+ T cells, TEMRA cells were FACS-enriched. The CDR3 totals 14 residues. With V trimmed by 4 bases and J by 3 bases, 4 bases remained unmatched. Germline CDR1 LGHNA, CDR2 YSLEER. RNA, at about 0.5 to 1 ug, was reverse transcribed with random hexamers. MiXCR, run by TCRdb on the immunoSEQ multiplex PCR reads, gives a single entry per CDR3 protein. The sample has approximately 120,000 distinct CDR3 sequences, around 94% seen once; the top ten hold under 0.095%. The sequenced sample consisted of CD4+ T cells from PBMCs. The sequence derives from a human donor in good health. The chain is built from TRBV4-3 and TRBJ1-1; 8 bases fit TRBD1. Here the CDR3 DNA reads TGCGCCAGCAGCCGAGTACAGGGGGACACTGAAGCTTTCTTT. This sequence encodes CASSRVQGDTEAFF.